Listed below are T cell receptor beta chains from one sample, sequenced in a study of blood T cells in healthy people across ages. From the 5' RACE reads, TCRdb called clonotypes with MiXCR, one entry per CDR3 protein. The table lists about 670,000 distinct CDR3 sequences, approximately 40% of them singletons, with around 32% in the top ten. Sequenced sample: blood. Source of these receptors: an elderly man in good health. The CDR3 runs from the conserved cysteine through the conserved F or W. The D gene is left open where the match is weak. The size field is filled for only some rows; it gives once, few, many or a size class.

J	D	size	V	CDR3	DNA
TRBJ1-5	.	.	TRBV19	CASSARGRSQSQHF	TGTGCCAGTAGTGCCAGGGGTCGGAGTCAGTCCCAGCATTTT
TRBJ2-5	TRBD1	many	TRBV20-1	CSAPNRGRGQETQYF	TGCAGTGCCCCGAATCGAGGCAGGGGGCAAGAGACCCAGTACTTC
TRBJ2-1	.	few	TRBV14	CASSQNRAVRDWKQFF	TGTGCCAGCAGCCAAAACCGCGCTGTTCGGGATTGGAAGCAGTTCTTC
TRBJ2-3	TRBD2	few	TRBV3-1	CASSQDWRGRTDTQYF	TGTGCCAGCAGCCAAGATTGGCGGGGGAGGACAGATACGCAGTATTTT
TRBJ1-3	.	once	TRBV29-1	CSVEGFSGNTIYF	TGCAGCGTGGAGGGATTCTCTGGAAACACCATATATTTT
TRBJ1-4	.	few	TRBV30	CAFIGATNEKLFF	TGTGCCTTCATCGGGGCAACTAATGAAAAACTGTTTTTT
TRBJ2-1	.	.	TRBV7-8	CASSAVGVETGKQFF	TGTGCCAGCAGCGCCGTGGGAGTTGAAACAGGGAAGCAGTTCTTC
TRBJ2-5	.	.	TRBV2	CTRNRYQETQYF	TGTACCAGAAACAGATACCAAGAGACCCAGTACTTC
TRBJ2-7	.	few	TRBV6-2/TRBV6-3	CASSFTAYEQYF	TGTGCCAGCAGTTTCACCGCCTACGAGCAGTACTTC
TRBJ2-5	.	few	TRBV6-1	CASSKKRPGRQIQETQYF	TGTGCCAGCAGTAAAAAACGACCGGGACGGCAAATCCAAGAGACCCAGTACTTC
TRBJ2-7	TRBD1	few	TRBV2	CASSRTGGRYEQYF	TGTGCCAGCAGTCGGACAGGGGGCAGGTACGAGCAGTACTTC
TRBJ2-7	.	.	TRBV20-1	CSAPDPLGHEQYF	TGCAGTGCCCCGGACCCCCTCGGGCACGAGCAGTACTTC
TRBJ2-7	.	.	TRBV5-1	CASSRLGPRADEQYF	TGCGCCAGCAGCCGGCTCGGGCCCAGAGCGGACGAGCAGTACTTC
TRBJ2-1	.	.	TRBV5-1	CASSSEKPGLVTNEQFF	TGCGCCAGCAGCTCCGAGAAGCCGGGACTCGTGACAAATGAGCAGTTCTTC
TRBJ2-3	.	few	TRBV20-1	CSAEDREGTSSTDTQYF	TGCAGTGCCGAGGACAGGGAGGGAACCTCTAGCACAGATACGCAGTATTTT
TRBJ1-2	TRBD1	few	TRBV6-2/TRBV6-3	CASSPTGQGMEGYTF	TGTGCCAGCAGTCCGACGGGACAGGGGATGGAAGGCTACACCTTC
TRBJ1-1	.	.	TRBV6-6	CASSSITEAFF	TGTGCCAGTTCGTCAATCACTGAAGCTTTCTTT
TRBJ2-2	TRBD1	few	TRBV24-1	CATSDTTGKTGELFF	TGTGCCACCAGTGACACGACAGGGAAAACCGGGGAGCTGTTTTTT
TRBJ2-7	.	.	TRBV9	CASSVTTRTEGYEQYF	TGTGCCAGCAGCGTAACCACCCGGACAGAAGGCTACGAGCAGTACTTC
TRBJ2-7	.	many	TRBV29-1	CSARGGTYEQYF	TGCAGCGCTAGGGGGGGGACCTACGAGCAGTACTTC
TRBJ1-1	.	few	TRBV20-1	CSAPGRRYMNTEAFF	TGCAGTGCCCCGGGGCGGAGATACATGAACACTGAAGCTTTCTTT
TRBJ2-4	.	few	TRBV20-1	CSAGRGGRDAKNIQYF	TGCAGTGCTGGTAGGGGGGGGAGAGATGCCAAAAACATTCAGTACTTC
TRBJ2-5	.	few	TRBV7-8	CASSSVDRQYF	TGTGCCAGCAGCTCGGTGGACCGCCAGTACTTC
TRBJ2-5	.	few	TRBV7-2	CASSPIGGRETQYF	TGTGCCAGCAGCCCGATAGGGGGGCGGGAGACCCAGTACTTC
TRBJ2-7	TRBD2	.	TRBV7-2	CASSSGRSGVYEQYF	TGTGCCAGCAGCTCAGGAAGGAGCGGGGTGTACGAGCAGTACTTC
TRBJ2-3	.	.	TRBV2	CASRATVSSTDTQYF	TGTGCCAGCAGGGCCACAGTCTCCAGCACAGATACGCAGTATTTT
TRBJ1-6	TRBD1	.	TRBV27	CASSLLGDSSYNSPLHF	TGTGCCAGCAGTTTACTCGGGGACAGCTCCTATAATTCACCCCTCCACTTT
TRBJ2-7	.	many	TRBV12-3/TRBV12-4	CASSPGLLLYF	TGTGCCAGCAGTCCGGGACTCCTCTTGTACTTC
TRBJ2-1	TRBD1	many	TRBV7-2	CASGRDRVNEQFF	TGTGCCAGCGGCCGGGACAGGGTGAATGAGCAGTTCTTC
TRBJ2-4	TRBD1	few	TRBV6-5	CASRKQGSTAKNIQYF	TGTGCCAGCAGGAAACAGGGGTCCACAGCCAAAAACATTCAGTACTTC
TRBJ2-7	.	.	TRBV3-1	CATTSLSSYEQYF	TGTGCCACCACTTCCCTGAGCTCCTACGAGCAGTACTTC
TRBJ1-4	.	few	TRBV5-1	CASSMAGQNEKLFF	TGCGCCAGCAGTATGGCCGGACAAAATGAAAAACTGTTTTTT
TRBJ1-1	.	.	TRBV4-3	CASSQEGNEGTEAFF	TGCGCCAGCAGCCAAGAGGGTAACGAGGGCACTGAAGCTTTCTTT
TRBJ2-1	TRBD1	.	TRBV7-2	CASSQNPTGGRYEQFF	TGTGCCAGCAGCCAAAACCCGACAGGGGGCCGCTATGAGCAGTTCTTC
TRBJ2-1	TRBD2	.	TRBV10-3	CAISLAGDGNEQFF	TGTGCCATCAGTTTAGCGGGAGACGGAAATGAGCAGTTCTTC
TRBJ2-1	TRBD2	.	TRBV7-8	CASSRVTSGRATEQFF	TGTGCCAGCAGCCGCGTGACTAGCGGGAGGGCCACTGAGCAGTTCTTC
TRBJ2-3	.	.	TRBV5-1	CASSWGTGSDTQYF	TGCGCCAGCAGCTGGGGGACGGGGTCCGATACGCAGTATTTT
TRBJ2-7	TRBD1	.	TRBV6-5	CASSYMGAGTGPYEQYF	TGTGCCAGCAGTTACATGGGTGCCGGGACAGGGCCCTACGAGCAGTACTTC
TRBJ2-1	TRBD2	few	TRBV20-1	CSASSGSTYNEQFF	TGCAGTGCTTCTAGCGGGAGTACCTACAATGAGCAGTTCTTC
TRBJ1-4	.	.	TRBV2	CASSEAARGGLFF	TGTGCCAGCAGTGAAGCGGCAAGAGGGGGACTGTTTTTT
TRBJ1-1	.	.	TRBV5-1	CASSSLSGGAATEAFF	TGCGCCAGCAGCTCCCTGTCCGGGGGGGCGGCCACTGAAGCTTTCTTT
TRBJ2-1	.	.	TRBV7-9	CASSRYNGQFF	TGTGCCAGCAGCCGTTACAATGGGCAGTTCTTC
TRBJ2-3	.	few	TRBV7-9	CASSLKERGSDTQYF	TGTGCCAGCAGCCTGAAGGAACGGGGGTCAGATACGCAGTATTTT
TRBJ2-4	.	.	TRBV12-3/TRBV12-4	CASSLANRVDKNIQYF	TGTGCCAGCAGTTTAGCGAACAGGGTAGACAAAAACATTCAGTACTTC
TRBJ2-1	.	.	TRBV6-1	CASSEPGLTNNEQFF	TGTGCCAGCAGTGAACCCGGACTAACTAACAATGAGCAGTTCTTC
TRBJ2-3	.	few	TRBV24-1	CAIQQGTDTQYF	TGTGCCATACAACAGGGAACAGATACGCAGTATTTT